Each of the 16 T cell receptor beta chains below was sequenced from the same sample in a study of T cells in Graves' hyperthyroidism and ophthalmopathy. Amplification of TCR beta CDR3 regions was performed using RNA transcripts as template. HTBI primers were used for first-round RT-PCR of the TCR CDR3. MiXCR, run by TCRdb on the multiplex PCR reads, gives a single entry per CDR3 protein. This sample has 100,000 to 140,000 distinct CDR3 sequences, with about 17% found just once. The source material was blood. Receptors were obtained from a woman aged 45-65 years with Graves' hyperthyroidism.

A word on this clonotype: A much more abundant neighbour one base away suggests this may be a read error. The V call is TRBV5-1, the J call TRBJ1-1, with a weak D call TRBD1 (6 bases). The CDR3 is made up of 14 amino acids. Per the germline V gene, CDR1 is SGHRS and CDR2 is YFSETQ. The CDR3 bases are TGCACCAGCACCGCCGGACAGCTGAACACTGAAGCTTTCTTT. It is translated as CTSTAGQLNTEAFF.

The table lists this clonotype with a few counts. With a much larger clone just one base away, this may be a read error. V and J are TRBV27 and TRBJ2-4; D might be TRBD1 or TRBD2, each matching 5 bases. Germline V gene sequence: CDR1 MNHEY, CDR2 SMNVEV (reference sequence). This CDR3 contains 15 residues. DNA of the CDR3: TGTGCCAGCACCTTTGGAGCAGGGACCAAAACCATTCAGTACTTC. Its translation is CASTFGAGTKTIQYF.

This clonotype was observed many times. The chain uses TRBV20-1 and TRBJ2-1; 9 bases fit TRBD2. V was clipped by 4 bases and J by 10 bases; unmatched bases: 11. The CDR3 sequence is 14 residues long. Germline CDR1 and CDR2: DFQATT and SNEGSKA (reference sequence). CDR3 DNA: TGCAGTGCTACAAGCGGGAGGTGGGTAGAGGAGCAGTTCTTC. This codes for CSATSGRWVEEQFF.

The chain is built from TRBV3-1 and TRBJ2-7; D gene ambiguous. The CDR3 is 12 residues long. Germline values: CDR1 LGHDT, CDR2 YNNKEL (reference sequence). With 1 base removed from V and 2 bases from J, the gap between germline ends came to 3 bases. The CDR3 sequence: CASSQVTYEQYF. CDR3 nucleotides: TGTGCCAGCAGCCAAGTAACCTACGAGCAGTACTTC.

This clonotype was seen at least ten times. The chain employs TRBV27 and TRBJ1-4; 7 bases are shared with TRBD1. The V and J ends lost 6 bases and 4 bases, in that order; junction bases with no gene match: 8. The CDR3 has 15 residues. Germline CDR1 reads MNHEY; CDR2 reads SMNVEV (reference sequence). The CDR3 DNA reads TGTGCCAGCAGACCTACAGGGGTCTTTAATGAAAAACTGTTTTTT. Amino acids: CASRPTGVFNEKLFF.

There are many counts of this clonotype. The chain uses TRBV7-6 and TRBJ2-2, with a weak D call TRBD1 (6 bases). Trimming removed 2 bases at V and 5 bases at J, with 9 bases between. This CDR3 is built from 14 residues. The germline gives CDR1 SGHVS, CDR2 FNYEAQ. CDR3 sequence reads: CASSLFTGTGELFF. The CDR3, as DNA: TGTGCCAGCAGCTTATTTACAGGGACCGGGGAGCTGTTTTTT. The variable domain in full, with the rest retrieved from reference TRBV7-6 and TRBJ2-2, is GAGVSQSPRYKVTKRGQDVALRCDPISGHVSLYWYRQALGQGPEFLTYFNYEAQQDKSGLPNDRFSAERPEGSISTLTIQRTEQRDSAMYRCASSLFTGTGELFFGEGSRLTVL.

At least ten counts were recorded for this clonotype. The chain carries TRBV14 and TRBJ2-7; maybe TRBD2 (6 bases). Germline assignment: CDR1 SGHDN and CDR2 FVKESK. The CDR3 has 13 amino acids. V shed 6 bases and J shed 3 bases, with 12 bases lying between them. CDR3 DNA: TGTGCCAGCAGATCCGGGGGAAACTACGAGCAGTACTTC. This encodes CASRSGGNYEQYF. The full variable domain, completed using reference TRBV14 and TRBJ2-7, is EAGVTQFPSHSVIEKGQTVTLRCDPISGHDNLYWYRRVMGKEIKFLLHFVKESKQDESGMPNNRFLAERTGGTYSTLKVQPAELEDSGVYFCASRSGGNYEQYFGPGTRLTVT.

The V call is TRBV20-1, the J call TRBJ1-1; D is possibly TRBD1 (6 bases). Looked up from germline, CDR1 is DFQATT and CDR2 is SNEGSKA (reference sequence). Trimming took off 6 bases at V and 0 bases at J, with 11 bases between the two ends. There are 13 residues in the CDR3. This chain's CDR3 is CSATDSVNTEAFF. DNA for the CDR3: TGCAGTGCCACGGACAGTGTGAACACTGAAGCTTTCTTT.

This clonotype was picked up many times. The V call is TRBV27, the J call TRBJ1-1; D not resolved. Trimming took 6 bases from V and 2 from J, leaving 7 bases between them. The CDR3 loop spans 12 amino acids. Germline V gives CDR1 MNHEY, CDR2 SMNVEV (reference sequence). The CDR3 reads CASREGNTEAFF. In nucleotides, the CDR3 is TGTGCCAGCAGGGAGGGAAACACTGAAGCTTTCTTT.

This clonotype was observed many times. This rearrangement joins TRBV2 to TRBJ2-5, with unresolved D. Germline V gives CDR1 SNHLY, CDR2 FYNNEI. The CDR3 has 13 amino acids. V was shortened by 7 bases and J by 4 bases, with 13 bases between the two germline ends. The CDR3 sequence is CASTLQKVETQYF. The CDR3 region has the DNA TGTGCCAGCACGTTACAGAAGGTAGAGACCCAGTACTTC.

This clonotype was counted at least ten times. This chain links TRBV20-1 with TRBJ1-2, with D perhaps matching TRBD1 (6 bases). The CDR3 covers 14 residues. Trimming left V 0 bases short and J 3 bases short, with 11 bases between. CDR1 and CDR2 from the germline V gene are DFQATT and SNEGSKA (reference sequence). The CDR3 DNA is TGCAGTGCTAGAGAAGGGGGGCGGGACTATGGCTACACCTTC. It is translated as CSAREGGRDYGYTF.

The chain uses TRBV2 and TRBJ1-5; 7 positions agree with TRBD1. The germline CDR1 and CDR2 sequences are SNHLY and FYNNEI. This CDR3 spans 14 amino acids. The junction had 6 bases not matched to a gene; V was cut back by 7 bases and J by 3 bases. CDR3 DNA: TGTGCCAGCACCCAACAGGGGCCCAATCAGCCCCAGCATTTT. Amino acid sequence: CASTQQGPNQPQHF.

This clonotype was counted ten times or more. This chain uses TRBV2 with TRBJ2-3; D assignment may be TRBD1 or TRBD2 (6 bases each). Germline CDR1 SNHLY, CDR2 FYNNEI. Deletions cut 3 bases from V and 5 bases from J, with 18 bases between. The CDR3 covers 16 residues. The CDR3 is CASSDLVGGYRDTQYF. The CDR3 DNA reads TGTGCCAGCAGTGATTTAGTGGGGGGCTACAGAGATACGCAGTATTTT.

This clonotype occurred many times. V gene TRBV3-1 combines with J gene TRBJ1-1, with D uncertain. With 1 base removed from V and 1 base from J, the gap between germline ends came to 7 bases. Germline V gene data show CDR1 as LGHDT and CDR2 as YNNKEL (reference sequence). This CDR3 comprises 14 residues. The CDR3 is CASSQVWENTEAFF. Written as DNA, the CDR3 is TGTGCCAGCAGCCAAGTCTGGGAGAACACTGAAGCTTTCTTT.

This clonotype showed up many times. This chain links TRBV2 with TRBJ2-7; 13 nucleotides match TRBD2. The CDR3 loop spans 16 amino acids. With V trimmed by 7 bases and J by 4 bases, 10 bases remained unmatched. Germline V gives CDR1 SNHLY, CDR2 FYNNEI. This CDR3 reads CASIPPGLAGRYEQYF. Written as DNA, the CDR3 is TGTGCCAGCATCCCACCGGGACTAGCGGGGCGTTACGAGCAGTACTTC.

This clonotype has a count of ten or more. The V and J genes are TRBV27 and TRBJ1-1, with TRBD1 as a possible D gene (5 bases). V was trimmed by 0 bases and J by 4 bases, leaving 6 bases between them. This CDR3 region has 13 residues. Germline assignment: CDR1 MNHEY and CDR2 SMNVEV (reference sequence). The CDR3 bases are TGTGCCAGCAGTTTATCAGGGGTCACTGAAGCTTTCTTT. This gives the protein CASSLSGVTEAFF.